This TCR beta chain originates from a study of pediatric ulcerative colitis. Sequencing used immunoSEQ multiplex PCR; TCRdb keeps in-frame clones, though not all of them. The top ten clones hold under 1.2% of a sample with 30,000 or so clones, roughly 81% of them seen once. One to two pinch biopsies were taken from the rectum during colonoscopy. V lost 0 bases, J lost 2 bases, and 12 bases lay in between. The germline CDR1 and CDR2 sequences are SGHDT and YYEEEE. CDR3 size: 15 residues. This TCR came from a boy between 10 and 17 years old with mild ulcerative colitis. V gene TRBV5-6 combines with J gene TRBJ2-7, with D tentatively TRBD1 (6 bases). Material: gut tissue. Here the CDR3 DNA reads TGTGCCAGCAGCTTGGGTGGCAGGGGACCCTACGAGCAGTACTTC. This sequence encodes CASSLGGRGPYEQYF.